The clone carrying this T cell receptor (beta chain) was seen a single time. Its antigen remains unidentified. Germline is not matched at one junction end, which may reflect a read error. The data were obtained in a study of tumor-infiltrating lymphocytes in primary liver carcinoma. Regarding the study as a whole: Tumors reached a significantly greater top-250-clone fraction than blood did (p = 0.039).

Germline V lookup: CDR1 SGHAT, CDR2 FQNNGV. This CDR3 region has 15 residues. The input was approximately 500 ng total RNA; TCR beta cDNA was made from it with a constant-region primer. Libraries of TCR beta came from three nested multiplex PCR rounds with slightly modified ARM-PCR. TRBV1-TRBV30 forward primers paired with a C-beta reverse primer were used in the first two PCR rounds, which ran about 11 cycles each. One entry per CDR3 protein results from TCRdb running MiXCR on the multiplex PCR reads. This repertoire shows 90,000 to 150,000 distinct CDR3 sequences, around 70% found once; its top ten account for over 7.5%. Co-extraction of both nucleic acids (RNA and DNA) used roughly 18-34 mg of unsorted bulk tissue.

This TCR came from a woman aged 60 to 75 with primary liver carcinoma and hepatitis B virus infection. Sample: tumor-adjacent normal liver tissue. This chain joins TRBV11-2 and TRBJ2-2; D unclear. CDR3 nucleotides: TGTGCCAGTAGCCCTGACAAGGCGAACACAGGGGAGCTGTTTTTT. Translated, it gives CASSPDKANTGELFF.